Listed below are T cell receptor beta chains from one sample, sequenced in a study of blood T cell repertoires in COVID-19. Method: immunoSEQ multiplex PCR; TCRdb's copy keeps in-frame clones and lacks some. The top ten hold approximately 6.8% of the sample, which has roughly 290,000 clones, about 93% seen once. Sequenced: peripheral blood. The receptors shown here come from a woman aged 25 to 45 with COVID-19, enrolled during active disease. CDR3s include the opening cysteine and the closing phenylalanine or tryptophan. Each record gives: V gene, J gene, CDR3 length, D gene, clone size, CDR3 protein, CDR3 DNA. The D gene is left open where the match is weak. Size is omitted from some rows. Given values are once, few, many or a class for expanded clones.

v_call: TRBV4-1; j_call: TRBJ1-6; cdr3_length: 17; d_call: TRBD1; clone_size: -; cdr3_aa: CASSQPPGGTGGSPLHF; cdr3_nt: TGCGCCAGCAGCCAGCCCCCCGGGGGGACAGGGGGATCACCCCTCCACTTT
v_call: TRBV19; j_call: TRBJ2-7; cdr3_length: 17; d_call: TRBD2; clone_size: -; cdr3_aa: CASSSGLAGADFYEQYF; cdr3_nt: TGTGCCAGTAGCTCGGGACTAGCGGGAGCGGATTTCTACGAGCAGTACTTC
v_call: TRBV5-1; j_call: TRBJ2-5; cdr3_length: 19; d_call: TRBD2; clone_size: -; cdr3_aa: CASSLGFRGLAGARETQYF; cdr3_nt: TGCGCCAGCAGCTTGGGGTTCAGGGGACTAGCGGGAGCTCGAGAGACCCAGTACTTC
v_call: TRBV4-2; j_call: TRBJ2-3; cdr3_length: 15; d_call: -; clone_size: -; cdr3_aa: CASSQGGSGSDTQYF; cdr3_nt: TGTGCCAGCAGCCAAGGAGGGTCTGGAAGTGATACGCAGTATTTT
v_call: TRBV6-2/TRBV6-3; j_call: TRBJ1-5; cdr3_length: 13; d_call: -; clone_size: once; cdr3_aa: CASSYDSRQPQHF; cdr3_nt: TGTGCCAGCAGTTACGACTCCCGACAGCCCCAGCATTTT
v_call: TRBV19; j_call: TRBJ2-1; cdr3_length: 14; d_call: TRBD2; clone_size: once; cdr3_aa: CASSPTSGNNEQFF; cdr3_nt: TGTGCCAGTAGTCCGACTAGCGGAAACAATGAGCAGTTCTTC
v_call: TRBV7-2; j_call: TRBJ2-7; cdr3_length: 15; d_call: TRBD2; clone_size: -; cdr3_aa: CASSLVPSGSYEQYF; cdr3_nt: TGTGCCAGCAGCTTAGTACCTAGCGGGAGCTACGAGCAGTACTTC
v_call: TRBV28; j_call: TRBJ1-3; cdr3_length: 16; d_call: TRBD1; clone_size: -; cdr3_aa: CASSFPDRGSRDTIYF; cdr3_nt: TGTGCCAGCAGTTTCCCTGACAGGGGGTCCCGGGACACCATATATTTT
v_call: TRBV7-2; j_call: TRBJ1-4; cdr3_length: 16; d_call: -; clone_size: -; cdr3_aa: CASSLGGVATNEKLFF; cdr3_nt: TGTGCCAGCAGCTTAGGAGGTGTTGCAACTAATGAAAAACTGTTTTTT
v_call: TRBV28; j_call: TRBJ1-5; cdr3_length: 12; d_call: -; clone_size: -; cdr3_aa: CASSLINQPQHF; cdr3_nt: TGTGCCAGCAGTCTAATCAATCAGCCCCAGCATTTT
v_call: TRBV3-1/TRBV3-2; j_call: TRBJ2-7; cdr3_length: 12; d_call: -; clone_size: -; cdr3_aa: CASSQEELEQYF; cdr3_nt: TGTGCCAGCAGCCAAGAAGAGCTCGAGCAGTACTTC
v_call: TRBV6-5; j_call: TRBJ2-7; cdr3_length: 14; d_call: TRBD2; clone_size: -; cdr3_aa: CASRRLADPLKQYF; cdr3_nt: TGTGCCAGCAGAAGACTAGCGGACCCTTTAAAGCAGTACTTC
v_call: TRBV19; j_call: TRBJ2-7; cdr3_length: 13; d_call: -; clone_size: -; cdr3_aa: CASRQGVVSEQYF; cdr3_nt: TGTGCCAGTAGACAGGGTGTTGTGAGTGAGCAGTACTTC
v_call: TRBV11-3; j_call: TRBJ2-7; cdr3_length: 14; d_call: TRBD1; clone_size: -; cdr3_aa: CASSPGQVPNEQYF; cdr3_nt: TGTGCCAGCAGCCCGGGACAGGTTCCTAACGAGCAGTACTTC
v_call: TRBV12-3/TRBV12-4; j_call: TRBJ2-7; cdr3_length: 13; d_call: TRBD2; clone_size: -; cdr3_aa: CASRLAGVGEQYF; cdr3_nt: TGTGCCAGCAGACTAGCGGGAGTTGGAGAGCAGTACTTC
v_call: TRBV19; j_call: TRBJ2-2; cdr3_length: 16; d_call: TRBD1; clone_size: few; cdr3_aa: CASSPQTGSNTGELFF; cdr3_nt: TGTGCCAGTAGTCCCCAGACAGGGAGCAACACCGGGGAGCTGTTTTTT
v_call: TRBV9; j_call: TRBJ1-3; cdr3_length: 14; d_call: -; clone_size: -; cdr3_aa: CASSGTVRGNTIYF; cdr3_nt: TGTGCCAGCAGCGGAACAGTGCGTGGAAACACCATATATTTT
v_call: TRBV19; j_call: TRBJ2-2; cdr3_length: 19; d_call: TRBD2; clone_size: -; cdr3_aa: CASSKRPGTSGSWLGELFF; cdr3_nt: TGTGCCAGTAGTAAACGTCCCGGGACTAGCGGGAGTTGGTTAGGGGAGCTGTTTTTT
v_call: TRBV5-1; j_call: TRBJ2-7; cdr3_length: 15; d_call: TRBD1; clone_size: -; cdr3_aa: CASSTGPGQFYEQYF; cdr3_nt: TGCGCCAGCAGCACTGGACCGGGACAGTTCTACGAGCAGTACTTC
v_call: TRBV5-1; j_call: TRBJ1-4; cdr3_length: 14; d_call: -; clone_size: -; cdr3_aa: CASSLLGGNEKLFF; cdr3_nt: TGCGCCAGCAGCTTGCTGGGGGGAAATGAAAAACTGTTTTTT
v_call: TRBV4-1; j_call: TRBJ2-3; cdr3_length: 15; d_call: TRBD2; clone_size: once; cdr3_aa: CASSQRTSGSDTQYF; cdr3_nt: TGCGCCAGCAGCCAACGGACTAGCGGGAGTGATACGCAGTATTTT
v_call: TRBV4-1; j_call: TRBJ2-1; cdr3_length: 15; d_call: TRBD2; clone_size: -; cdr3_aa: CASSQGLAERNEQFF; cdr3_nt: TGCGCCAGCAGCCAAGGACTAGCGGAGCGCAATGAGCAGTTCTTC
v_call: TRBV5-1; j_call: TRBJ2-2; cdr3_length: 15; d_call: TRBD2; clone_size: once; cdr3_aa: CASSSGLAGQGELFF; cdr3_nt: TGCGCCAGCAGCTCGGGACTAGCGGGACAAGGGGAGCTGTTTTTT
v_call: TRBV5-5; j_call: TRBJ1-1; cdr3_length: 13; d_call: -; clone_size: -; cdr3_aa: CASSLRGNTEAFF; cdr3_nt: TGTGCCAGCAGCCTCCGGGGGAACACTGAAGCTTTCTTT
v_call: TRBV18; j_call: TRBJ2-1; cdr3_length: 14; d_call: TRBD2; clone_size: -; cdr3_aa: CASSPRREYNEQFF; cdr3_nt: TGTGCCAGCTCACCAAGGCGGGAGTACAATGAGCAGTTCTTC
v_call: TRBV7-2; j_call: TRBJ2-7; cdr3_length: 14; d_call: -; clone_size: once; cdr3_aa: CASSFFSGLREQYF; cdr3_nt: TGTGCCAGCAGCTTTTTCAGCGGCCTACGCGAGCAGTACTTC